This passage covers 30 T cell receptor beta chains from one sample sequenced in a study of cytomegalovirus exposure and HLA in healthy donors. Use of 60 Vbeta and 13 Jbeta primers characterized the PCR. Assay: immunoSEQ multiplex PCR; the TCRdb copy retains only in-frame clones and omits some. The data show about 86,000 clones, about three quarters seen once. Sample: PBMCs. These receptors all stem from a man in his sixties in good health and CMV-seronegative.

In nucleotides, the CDR3 is TGTGCCAGCAGCGCAGGACAGACGAACACTGAAGCTTTCTTT. It specifies CASSAGQTNTEAFF. This chain links TRBV28 with TRBJ1-1, with D possibly matching TRBD1 (6 bases). This CDR3 spans 14 amino acids. V was pared by 6 bases and J by 1 base, with 12 bases between. In germline, CDR1 is MDHEN, CDR2 SYDVKM.

This clone showed up just a few times. The chain links TRBV28 to TRBJ2-3, with D perhaps TRBD1 (5 bases). This CDR3 is built from 13 residues. Trimming shortened V by 4 bases and J by 7 bases, and 12 bases separated the two germline ends. Germline V gives CDR1 MDHEN, CDR2 SYDVKM. The CDR3 nucleotides read TGTGCCAGCAGTTCTATGGGGCCGAATACGCAGTATTTT. This sequence encodes CASSSMGPNTQYF.

This chain joins TRBV15 and TRBJ2-1, with D perhaps matching TRBD2 (6 bases). V was cut by 0 bases and J by 9 bases, with 18 bases left in between. This CDR3 is 16 amino acids long. CDR1 LNHNV and CDR2 YYDKDF come from the germline V gene (reference sequence). DNA for the CDR3: TGTGCCACCAGCAGAGATTGGGACTCAGCGTTGGGTGAGCAGTTCTTC. Protein: CATSRDWDSALGEQFF.

There are a few counts of this clone. The J gene is TRBJ2-3, the V gene TRBV29-1; no firm D call. The germline V and J ends were trimmed by 3 bases and 3 bases, with 13 bases remaining between them. CDR3 length: 14 amino acids. Germline V gene lookup returns CDR1 SQVTM and CDR2 ANQGSEA. CDR3 amino acids: CSVEGPDTTDTQYF. Here the CDR3 DNA reads TGCAGCGTTGAGGGCCCAGATACTACAGATACGCAGTATTTT.

This chain links TRBV15 with TRBJ2-1; TRBD1 matches 12 bases. The CDR3 has 18 amino acids. CDR1 and CDR2 (germline): LNHNV, YYDKDF (reference sequence). With 2 bases clipped from V and 4 bases from J, the junction kept 9 bases outside the gene matches. The CDR3, as DNA: TGTGCCACCAGCAGAACCGGGACAGGGGGCGTAACATACAATGAGCAGTTCTTC. Amino acids: CATSRTGTGGVTYNEQFF. The full variable domain, rest sourced from reference TRBV15 and TRBJ2-1, is DAMVIQNPRYQVTQFGKPVTLSCSQTLNHNVMYWYQQKSSQAPKLLFHYYDKDFNNEADTPDNFQSRRPNTSFCFLDIRSPGLGDTAMYLCATSRTGTGGVTYNEQFFGPGTRLTVL.

There are a few counts of this clone. The chain uses TRBV4-1 and TRBJ2-7, with D possibly being TRBD2 (6 bases). This CDR3 contains 12 residues. The V and J ends lost 4 bases and 3 bases respectively, with 7 bases between them. Germline lookup yields CDR1 MGHRA and CDR2 YSYEKL. DNA of the CDR3: TGCGCCAGCAGCCGGGACTTCTACGAGCAGTACTTC. Protein sequence: CASSRDFYEQYF.

V gene TRBV7-9 combines with J gene TRBJ2-7; D might be TRBD1 (6 bases). The V gene's germline CDR1 is SEHNR and CDR2 FQNEAQ (reference sequence). This CDR3 comprises 13 residues. V dropped 5 bases and J dropped 6 bases, with 14 bases sitting between them. The CDR3: CASSARDISEQYF. The CDR3 nucleotides are TGTGCCAGCAGCGCCCGGGACATTTCCGAGCAGTACTTC.

The chain combines TRBV23-1 with TRBJ2-4; perhaps TRBD1 as D (5 bases). TRBV23-1 is an ORF, and what it does is uncertain. V lost 6 bases, J lost 5 bases, and 11 bases lay in between. CDR3 length: 13 amino acids. The CDR3 coding sequence is TGCGCCAGCAGAGACAGAAGTCAAAACATTCAGTACTTC. Protein product: CASRDRSQNIQYF.

The chain carries TRBV19 and TRBJ2-3, with TRBD2 identical over 8 bases. CDR1 is LNHDA, CDR2 SQIVND, per germline (reference sequence). The CDR3 runs 16 residues. V shed 7 bases, J shed 1 base, and the junction held 10 bases outside the gene matches. The CDR3 sequence: CASMVGGGSGTDTQYF. The CDR3 DNA reads as TGTGCCAGTATGGTCGGGGGGGGTTCGGGCACAGATACGCAGTATTTT.

The chain couples TRBV5-5 to TRBJ2-3, with D perhaps matching TRBD2 (6 bases). The CDR3 length is 14 residues. V lost 7 bases and J 5 bases, leaving 17 bases between the germline ends. CDR1 and CDR2 from the germline V gene are SGHKS and YYEKEE (reference sequence). CDR3 sequence: CASRPGGPRDTQYF. In DNA, the CDR3 is TGTGCCAGCCGGCCTGGAGGGCCGAGAGATACGCAGTATTTT.

This clone was seen once. The chain combines TRBV7-9 with TRBJ1-1; D is ambiguous. Deletions cut 2 bases from V and 5 bases from J, with 6 bases between. This CDR3 has 12 amino acids. CDR1 is SEHNR, CDR2 FQNEAQ, per germline (reference sequence). For the CDR3, the DNA is TGTGCCAGCAGCTTATGGCAGACTGAAGCTTTCTTT. Translation gives CASSLWQTEAFF.

This chain links TRBV28 with TRBJ2-5; TRBD2 is a possible D gene (5 bases). The CDR3 runs 15 residues. CDR1 is MDHEN, CDR2 SYDVKM, per germline. V gave up 2 bases and J gave up 2 bases, with 12 bases separating them. The CDR3 loop is CASSLTLARQETQYF. The CDR3 nucleotides are TGTGCCAGCAGTTTAACCCTAGCCAGACAAGAGACCCAGTACTTC.

Comments on this clone: The sample has other DNA sequences that encode this CDR3 too. The chain is built from TRBV7-9 and TRBJ2-3, with D unclear. V was clipped by 5 bases and J by 3 bases, with 6 bases between them. Per the germline V gene, CDR1 is SEHNR and CDR2 is FQNEAQ (reference sequence). The CDR3 length is 12 residues. The CDR3 sequence: CASSPGTDTQYF. In nucleotides, the CDR3 is TGTGCCAGCAGCCCCGGGACAGATACGCAGTATTTT.

The rearrangement joins TRBV10-3 to TRBJ2-7; TRBD1 agrees at 11 bases. Germline assignment: CDR1 ENHRY and CDR2 SYGVKD. J gave up 3 bases and V 5 bases, and 6 bases lay outside the gene matches. The CDR3 has 15 residues. The DNA for the CDR3 is TGTGCCATCAGTACCTGGGGACAGGGGGGCTACGAGCAGTACTTC. Translation gives CAISTWGQGGYEQYF.

In this sample, this clone turned up a few times. V is TRBV4-3 and J is TRBJ2-3, with TRBD2 matching over 8 bases. V lost 3 bases to trimming and J lost 0 bases; unmatched junction nucleotides: 11. CDR3 length equals 18 residues. Germline V gene sequence: CDR1 LGHNA, CDR2 YSLEER. This chain's CDR3 is CASSQDRAGGPSTDTQYF. The DNA for the CDR3 is TGCGCCAGCAGCCAGGATCGGGCGGGGGGCCCTAGCACAGATACGCAGTATTTT.

The CDR3 nucleotides read TGTGCCAGCAGCTTAGACGCGGATGAGCAGTTCTTC. Its protein is CASSLDADEQFF. The chain combines TRBV7-2 with TRBJ2-1, with D unresolved. Germline lookup yields CDR1 SGHTA and CDR2 FQGNSA. The CDR3 extends over 12 amino acids. Trimming removed 1 base at V and 8 bases at J, with 6 bases between.

The chain joins TRBV18 to TRBJ2-7; TRBD2 agrees at 10 bases. Unmatched junction bases numbered 5, after V lost 0 bases and J lost 0 bases. In germline, CDR1 is KGHSH, CDR2 LQKENI. This CDR3 is built from 17 residues. CDR3 in amino acids: CASSPPEASGSSYEQYF. CDR3 sequence (DNA): TGTGCCAGCTCACCACCGGAGGCTAGCGGGAGCTCCTACGAGCAGTACTTC.

The CDR3 DNA sequence: TGTGCCAGCAGTGTACAGGGGTGGGAGACCCAGTACTTC. Its protein product is CASSVQGWETQYF. The chain recombines TRBV2 with TRBJ2-5; 7 bases match TRBD1. The CDR3 length is 13 residues. V lost 4 bases, J lost 5 bases, and 4 bases stayed unmatched. Germline CDR1 SNHLY, CDR2 FYNNEI. The full variable domain, in which reference TRBV2 and TRBJ2-5 provide the parts outside the CDR3, is EPEVTQTPSHQVTQMGQEVILRCVPISNHLYFYWYRQILGQKVEFLVSFYNNEISEKSEIFDDQFSVERPDGSNFTLKIRSTKLEDSAMYFCASSVQGWETQYFGPGTRLLVL.

The rearrangement uses TRBV5-4 and TRBJ2-3, with D uncertain. This CDR3 spans 14 amino acids. The germline gives CDR1 SGHNT, CDR2 YYREEE (reference sequence). V lost 0 bases, J lost 4 bases, and 9 bases lay in between. The CDR3, as DNA: TGTGCCAGCAGCTTGGACACCCTCGCAGATACGCAGTATTTT. Encoded protein: CASSLDTLADTQYF.

The V call is TRBV11-2, the J call TRBJ1-1; 8 bases are shared with TRBD1. The J segment lost 7 bases and the V segment lost 8 bases, leaving 15 bases of the junction unmatched. Germline values: CDR1 SGHAT, CDR2 FQNNGV. CDR3 length: 15 amino acids. The CDR3 region has the DNA TGTGCCAGCTCAGGGGGCTCGGGTGGGTTTGGTGAAGCTTTCTTT. This sequence encodes CASSGGSGGFGEAFF.

This clone was found a few times. The CDR3 DNA reads as TGTGCCAGCAGCCCGACAGTCGCTGGGGAAAAACTGTTTTTT. As protein: CASSPTVAGEKLFF. The chain combines TRBV7-9 with TRBJ1-4; maybe TRBD1 (5 bases). Trimming took off 5 bases at V and 8 bases at J, with 15 bases between the two ends. The germline CDR1 and CDR2 sequences are SEHNR and FQNEAQ (reference sequence). This CDR3 comprises 14 residues.

The V call is TRBV5-1, the J call TRBJ2-7; 7 bases align to TRBD1. Germline V gene lookup returns CDR1 SGHRS and CDR2 YFSETQ. The CDR3 is 16 residues long. The junction had 10 bases not matched to a gene; V was cut back by 3 bases and J by 1 base. The CDR3 here is CASSSLPDRSSYEQYF. Here the CDR3 DNA reads TGCGCCAGCAGCTCTCTACCGGACAGGTCTTCCTACGAGCAGTACTTC.

This clone has more than one count but fewer than ten. The genes are TRBV11-3 and TRBJ2-6; TRBD1 is a possible D gene (6 bases). Trimming took 3 bases from V and 2 from J, leaving 11 bases between them. The germline V gene has CDR1 SGHNT and CDR2 YENEEA. The CDR3 runs 16 residues. The CDR3 protein is CASSFQGNPGANVLTF. CDR3 in DNA: TGTGCCAGCAGCTTCCAGGGGAACCCTGGGGCCAACGTCCTGACTTTC.

The chain has TRBV7-2 and TRBJ2-2, with D unresolved. The CDR3 is made up of 12 amino acids. Germline CDR1 and CDR2: SGHTA and FQGNSA. The V end lost 3 bases, the J end lost 7 bases, and 6 bases lay between the germline ends. Here the CDR3 DNA reads TGTGCCAGCAGCTTTAGCAGCGGGGAGCTGTTTTTT. It specifies CASSFSSGELFF.

The CDR3, as DNA: TGTGCCTGGAGTACGGGGACAGCTAATCAGCCCCAGCATTTT. It is translated as CAWSTGTANQPQHF. The chain employs TRBV30 and TRBJ1-5, with 7 nucleotides matching TRBD1. The germline CDR1 and CDR2 sequences are GTSNPN and SVGIG (reference sequence). V lost 2 bases and J lost 4; bases outside the gene matches: 5. This CDR3 has 14 amino acids.

The chain uses TRBV6-5 and TRBJ2-2; D perhaps matches TRBD2 (6 bases). The CDR3 is 13 amino acids. The germline V gene has CDR1 MNHEY and CDR2 SVGAGI. V lost 6 bases to trimming and J lost 4 bases, with 9 bases between them. DNA of the CDR3: TGTGCCAGCAGCCGAGCGGGCACCGGGGAGCTGTTTTTT. Translation: CASSRAGTGELFF.

This clone was recorded a few times. DNA for the CDR3: TGTGCCAGCAGCGCCGGTTGGACAGCCGATTACGAGCAGTACTTC. It specifies CASSAGWTADYEQYF. V gene TRBV6-1 combines with J gene TRBJ2-7; possible D gene TRBD1, 6 bases. The CDR3 covers 15 residues. The germline V gene has CDR1 MNHNS and CDR2 SASEGT. V was cut by 6 bases and J by 4 bases, with 19 bases left in between.

This clone was seen just once. In DNA, the CDR3 is TGTGCCAGCAGCCTGACAACTAACACTGAAGCTTTCTTT. Its protein product is CASSLTTNTEAFF. The V gene is TRBV5-4, the J gene TRBJ1-1; D not certain. The CDR3 has 13 amino acids. Germline V lookup: CDR1 SGHNT, CDR2 YYREEE (reference sequence). V was trimmed by 4 bases and J by 2 bases, leaving 9 bases between them. Filled out from reference TRBV5-4 and TRBJ1-1, the complete variable domain reads ETGVTQSPTHLIKTRGQQVTLRCSSQSGHNTVSWYQQALGQGPQFIFQYYREEENGRGNFPPRFSGLQFPNYSSELNVNALELDDSALYLCASSLTTNTEAFFGQGTRLTVV.

The chain recombines TRBV7-2 with TRBJ2-3; D is perhaps TRBD1 (6 bases). CDR3 length: 14 amino acids. V was cut by 6 bases and J by 3 bases, with 13 bases left in between. Per the germline V gene, CDR1 is SGHTA and CDR2 is FQGNSA. This CDR3 reads CASRLRQGTDTQYF. Written as DNA, the CDR3 is TGTGCCAGCAGGCTTCGGCAGGGGACAGATACGCAGTATTTT.

This chain connects TRBV7-2 to TRBJ2-5, with D possibly TRBD1 on 6 matching bases. Germline CDR1 is SGHTA and CDR2 is FQGNSA. The ends were cut back, 5 bases at V and 3 bases at J, with 10 bases in the middle. The CDR3 length is 13 residues. The CDR3 loop reads CASSRRTEETQYF. The CDR3 coding sequence is TGTGCCAGCAGCCGTCGGACAGAAGAGACCCAGTACTTC.